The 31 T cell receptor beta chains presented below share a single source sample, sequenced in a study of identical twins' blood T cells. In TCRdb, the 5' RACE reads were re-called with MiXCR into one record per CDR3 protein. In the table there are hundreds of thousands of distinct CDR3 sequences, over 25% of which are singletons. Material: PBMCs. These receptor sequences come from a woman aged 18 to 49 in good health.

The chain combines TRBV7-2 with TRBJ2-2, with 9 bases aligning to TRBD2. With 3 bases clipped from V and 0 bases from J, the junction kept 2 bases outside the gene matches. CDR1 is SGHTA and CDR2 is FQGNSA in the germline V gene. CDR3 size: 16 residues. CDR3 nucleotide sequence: TGTGCCAGCAGCTTCTCTAGCGGGGCGAACACCGGGGAGCTGTTTTTT. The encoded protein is CASSFSSGANTGELFF. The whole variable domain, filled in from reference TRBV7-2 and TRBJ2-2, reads GAGVSQSPSNKVTEKGKDVELRCDPISGHTALYWYRQSLGQGLEFLIYFQGNSAPDKSGLPSDRFSAERTGGSVSTLTIQRTQQEDSAVYLCASSFSSGANTGELFFGEGSRLTVL.

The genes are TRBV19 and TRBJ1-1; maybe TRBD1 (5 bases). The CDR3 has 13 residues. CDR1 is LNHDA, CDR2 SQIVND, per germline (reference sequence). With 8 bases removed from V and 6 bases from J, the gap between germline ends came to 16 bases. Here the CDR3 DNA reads TGTGCCAGTTCCCACACCCTGGGACCTGAAGCTTTCTTT. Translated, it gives CASSHTLGPEAFF. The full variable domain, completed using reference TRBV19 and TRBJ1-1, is DGGITQSPKYLFRKEGQNVTLSCEQNLNHDAMYWYRQDPGQGLRLIYYSQIVNDFQKGDIAEGYSVSREKKESFPLTVTSAQKNPTAFYLCASSHTLGPEAFFGQGTRLTVV.

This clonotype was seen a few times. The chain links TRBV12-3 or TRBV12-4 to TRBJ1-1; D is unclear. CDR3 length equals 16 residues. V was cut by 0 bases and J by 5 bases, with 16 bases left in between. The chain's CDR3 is CASSLARTRPGTEAFF. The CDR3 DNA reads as TGTGCCAGCAGTTTAGCGAGGACGAGGCCGGGGACTGAAGCTTTCTTT.

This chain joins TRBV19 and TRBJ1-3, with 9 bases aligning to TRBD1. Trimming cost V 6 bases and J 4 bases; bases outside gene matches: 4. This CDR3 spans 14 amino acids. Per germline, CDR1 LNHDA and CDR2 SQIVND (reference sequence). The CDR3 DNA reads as TGTGCCAGTAGAGCACAGGGGGCCGGAAACACCATATATTTT. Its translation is CASRAQGAGNTIYF.

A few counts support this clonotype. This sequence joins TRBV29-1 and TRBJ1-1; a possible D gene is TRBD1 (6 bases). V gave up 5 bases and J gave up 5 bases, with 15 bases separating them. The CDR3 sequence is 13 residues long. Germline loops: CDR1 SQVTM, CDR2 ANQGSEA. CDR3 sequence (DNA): TGCAGCGTTCGGGGGGCGCAGGGTACTGAAGCTTTCTTT. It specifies CSVRGAQGTEAFF.

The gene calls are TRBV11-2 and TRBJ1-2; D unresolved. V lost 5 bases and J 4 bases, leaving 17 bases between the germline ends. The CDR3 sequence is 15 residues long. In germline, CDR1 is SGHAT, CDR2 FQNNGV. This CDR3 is CASSVGRGPIYGYTF. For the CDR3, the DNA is TGTGCCAGCAGCGTAGGCCGAGGACCGATCTATGGCTACACCTTC.

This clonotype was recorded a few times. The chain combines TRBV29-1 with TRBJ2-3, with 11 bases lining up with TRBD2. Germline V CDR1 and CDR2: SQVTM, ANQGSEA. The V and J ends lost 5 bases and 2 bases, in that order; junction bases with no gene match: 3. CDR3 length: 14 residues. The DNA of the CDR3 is TGCAGCGTTCAACTAGCGGGGGTCACAGATACGCAGTATTTT. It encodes CSVQLAGVTDTQYF.

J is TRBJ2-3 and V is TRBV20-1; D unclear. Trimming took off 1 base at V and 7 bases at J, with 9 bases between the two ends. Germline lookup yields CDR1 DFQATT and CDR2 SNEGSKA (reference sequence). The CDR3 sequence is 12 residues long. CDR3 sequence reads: CSARVGQNTQYF. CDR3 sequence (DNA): TGCAGTGCTAGAGTCGGTCAGAATACGCAGTATTTT.

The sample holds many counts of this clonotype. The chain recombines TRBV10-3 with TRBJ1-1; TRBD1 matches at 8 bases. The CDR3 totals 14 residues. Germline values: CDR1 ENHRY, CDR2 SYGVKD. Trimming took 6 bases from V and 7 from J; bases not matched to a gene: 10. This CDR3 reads CAIRGFNRGNEAFF. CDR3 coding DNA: TGTGCCATCAGGGGATTTAACAGGGGGAATGAAGCTTTCTTT.

The CDR3: CASSPVLAANTGELFF. The CDR3 region has the DNA TGTGCCAGCAGCCCCGTCCTAGCGGCGAACACCGGGGAGCTGTTTTTT. The rearrangement joins TRBV3-1 to TRBJ2-2; 7 nucleotides match TRBD2. CDR1 and CDR2 (germline): LGHDT, YNNKEL (reference sequence). The CDR3 runs 16 residues. V gave up 4 bases and J gave up 0 bases; unmatched junction bases: 5.

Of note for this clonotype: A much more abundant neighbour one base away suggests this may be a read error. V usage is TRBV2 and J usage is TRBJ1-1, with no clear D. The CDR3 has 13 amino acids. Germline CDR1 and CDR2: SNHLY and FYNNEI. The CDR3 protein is CASSSQENTGAFF. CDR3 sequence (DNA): TGTGCCAGCAGTTCCCAGGAAAACACTGGAGCTTTCTTT.

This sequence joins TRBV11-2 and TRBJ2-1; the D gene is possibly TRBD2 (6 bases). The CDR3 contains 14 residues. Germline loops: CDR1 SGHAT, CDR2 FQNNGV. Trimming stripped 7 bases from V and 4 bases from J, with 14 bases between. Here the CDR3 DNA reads TGTGCCAGCACTCATGCGGAGGGTTACAATGAGCAGTTCTTC. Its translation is CASTHAEGYNEQFF.

The CDR3 DNA reads TGTGCCAGCTCAACCTCACCCCTTGAAAAACTGTTTTTT. Translated, it gives CASSTSPLEKLFF. The genes are TRBV18 and TRBJ1-4; no reliable D call. The CDR3 runs 13 residues. V was clipped by 5 bases and J by 7 bases, with 11 bases between them. Per germline, CDR1 KGHSH and CDR2 LQKENI. Full variable domain (outside the CDR3, taken from reference TRBV18 and TRBJ1-4): NAGVMQNPRHLVRRRGQEARLRCSPMKGHSHVYWYRQLPEEGLKFMVYLQKENIIDESGMPKERFSAEFPKEGPSILRIQQVVRGDSAAYFCASSTSPLEKLFFGSGTQLSVL.

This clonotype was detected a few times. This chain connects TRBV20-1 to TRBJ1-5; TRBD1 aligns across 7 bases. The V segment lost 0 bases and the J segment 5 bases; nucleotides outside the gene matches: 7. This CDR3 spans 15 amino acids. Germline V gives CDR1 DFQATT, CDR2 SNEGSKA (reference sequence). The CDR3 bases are TGCAGTGCTAGAGAGTTTGGACAGGTCGATCAGCCCCAGCATTTT. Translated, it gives CSAREFGQVDQPQHF.

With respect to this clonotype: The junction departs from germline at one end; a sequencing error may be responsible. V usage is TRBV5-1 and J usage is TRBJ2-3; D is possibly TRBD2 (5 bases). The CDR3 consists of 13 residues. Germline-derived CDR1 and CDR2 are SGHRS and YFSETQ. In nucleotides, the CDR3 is TGCGCCAGCAGCTTGGCGGAGGCAGATACGGAGTATTTT. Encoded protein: CASSLAEADTEYF.

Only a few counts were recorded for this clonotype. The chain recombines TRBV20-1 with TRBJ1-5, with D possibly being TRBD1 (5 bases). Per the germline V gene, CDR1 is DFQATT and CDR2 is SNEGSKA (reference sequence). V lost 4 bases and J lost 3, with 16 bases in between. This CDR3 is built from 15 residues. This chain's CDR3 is CSAKITTGPNQPQHF. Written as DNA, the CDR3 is TGCAGTGCTAAAATTACCACAGGACCCAATCAGCCCCAGCATTTT.

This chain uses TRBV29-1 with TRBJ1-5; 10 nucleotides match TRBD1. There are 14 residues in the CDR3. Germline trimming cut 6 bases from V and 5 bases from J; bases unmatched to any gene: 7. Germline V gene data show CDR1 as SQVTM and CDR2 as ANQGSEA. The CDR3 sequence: CSVAGTGADQPQHF. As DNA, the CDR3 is TGCAGCGTGGCCGGGACAGGGGCGGATCAGCCCCAGCATTTT. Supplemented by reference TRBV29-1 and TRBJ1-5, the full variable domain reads SAVISQKPSRDICQRGTSLTIQCQVDSQVTMMFWYRQQPGQSLTLIATANQGSEATYESGFVIDKFPISRPNLTFSTLTVSNMSPEDSSIYLCSVAGTGADQPQHFGDGTRLSIL.

The CDR3 spells CASSSWTSPYEQYF. As DNA, the CDR3 is TGTGCCAGCAGCTCATGGACTTCCCCCTACGAGCAGTACTTC. The chain uses TRBV9 and TRBJ2-7; weak D call: TRBD2 (5 bases). Germline V gene sequence: CDR1 SGDLS, CDR2 YYNGEE. This CDR3 is 14 amino acids long. V was clipped by 4 bases and J by 2 bases, with 13 bases between them.

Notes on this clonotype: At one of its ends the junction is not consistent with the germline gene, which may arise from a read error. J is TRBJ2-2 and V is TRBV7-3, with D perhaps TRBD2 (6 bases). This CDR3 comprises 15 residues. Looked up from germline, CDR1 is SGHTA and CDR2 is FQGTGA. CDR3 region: CVSSLGTPLTGELFF. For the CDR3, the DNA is TGTGTCAGCAGCCTCGGGACTCCCCTCACCGGGGAGCTGTTTTTT.

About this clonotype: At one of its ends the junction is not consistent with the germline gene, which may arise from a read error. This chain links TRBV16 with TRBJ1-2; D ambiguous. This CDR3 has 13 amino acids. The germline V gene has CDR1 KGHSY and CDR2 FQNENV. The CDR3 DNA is TGTGCCAACAGCCCGGTCGGACTAAATGGCTACACCTTC. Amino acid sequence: CANSPVGLNGYTF.

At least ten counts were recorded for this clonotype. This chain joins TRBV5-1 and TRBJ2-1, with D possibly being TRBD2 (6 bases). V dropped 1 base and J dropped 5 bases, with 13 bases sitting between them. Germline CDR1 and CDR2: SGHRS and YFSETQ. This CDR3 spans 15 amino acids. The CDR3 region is CASSLTLATNNEQFF. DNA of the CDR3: TGCGCCAGCAGCTTGACGCTAGCGACCAACAATGAGCAGTTCTTC.

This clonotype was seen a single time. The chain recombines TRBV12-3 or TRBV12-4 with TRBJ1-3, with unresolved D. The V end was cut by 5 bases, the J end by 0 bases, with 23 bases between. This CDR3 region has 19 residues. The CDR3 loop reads CASSPPRAGPLFSGNTIYF. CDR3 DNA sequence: TGTGCCAGCAGTCCCCCCCGGGCAGGACCTCTTTTCTCTGGAAACACCATATATTTT.

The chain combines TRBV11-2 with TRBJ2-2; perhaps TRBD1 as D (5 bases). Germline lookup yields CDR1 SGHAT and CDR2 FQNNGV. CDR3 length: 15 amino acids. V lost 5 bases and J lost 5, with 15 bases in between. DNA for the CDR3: TGTGCCAGCAGCGTAGCAGGGTCAGGAACCGGGGAGCTGTTTTTT. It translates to CASSVAGSGTGELFF.

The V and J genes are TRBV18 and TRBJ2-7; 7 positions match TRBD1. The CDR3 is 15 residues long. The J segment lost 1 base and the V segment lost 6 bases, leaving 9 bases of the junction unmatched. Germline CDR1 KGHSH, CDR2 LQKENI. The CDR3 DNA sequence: TGTGCCAGCTCCCGTCTCGGGACAGCGTCCTACGAGCAGTACTTC. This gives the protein CASSRLGTASYEQYF.

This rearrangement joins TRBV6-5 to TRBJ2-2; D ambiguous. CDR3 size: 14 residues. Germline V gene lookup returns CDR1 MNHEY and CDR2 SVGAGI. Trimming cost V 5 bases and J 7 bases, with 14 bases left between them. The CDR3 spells CASSTRLAGGELFF. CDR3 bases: TGTGCCAGCAGTACTCGACTGGCTGGCGGGGAGCTGTTTTTT.

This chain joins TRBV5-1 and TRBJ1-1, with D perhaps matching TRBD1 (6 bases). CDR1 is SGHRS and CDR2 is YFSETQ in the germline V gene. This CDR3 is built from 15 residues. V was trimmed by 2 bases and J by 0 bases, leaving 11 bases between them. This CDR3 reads CASSFDTGMNTEAFF. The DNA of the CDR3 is TGCGCCAGCAGCTTCGATACAGGGATGAACACTGAAGCTTTCTTT.

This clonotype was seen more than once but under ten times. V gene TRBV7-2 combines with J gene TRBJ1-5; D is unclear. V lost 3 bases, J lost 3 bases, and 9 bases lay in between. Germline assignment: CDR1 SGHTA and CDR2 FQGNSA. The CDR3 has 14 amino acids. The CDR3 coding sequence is TGTGCCAGCAGCTTTGGAGCGTTCAATCAGCCCCAGCATTTT. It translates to CASSFGAFNQPQHF.

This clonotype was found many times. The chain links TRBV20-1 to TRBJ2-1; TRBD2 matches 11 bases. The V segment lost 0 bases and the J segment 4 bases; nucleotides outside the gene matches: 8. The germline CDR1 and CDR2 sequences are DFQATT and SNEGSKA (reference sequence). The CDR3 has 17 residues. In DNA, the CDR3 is TGCAGTGCTAGAGATCCTAGCGGGGGGAGGTCGTACAATGAGCAGTTCTTC. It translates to CSARDPSGGRSYNEQFF.

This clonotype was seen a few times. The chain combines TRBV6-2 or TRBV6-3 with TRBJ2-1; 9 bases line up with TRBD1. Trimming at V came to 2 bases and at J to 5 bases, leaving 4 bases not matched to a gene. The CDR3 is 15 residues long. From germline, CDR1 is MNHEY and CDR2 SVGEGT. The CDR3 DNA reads TGTGCCAGCAGTTACGGACAGGGGAGTAACAATGAGCAGTTCTTC. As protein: CASSYGQGSNNEQFF.

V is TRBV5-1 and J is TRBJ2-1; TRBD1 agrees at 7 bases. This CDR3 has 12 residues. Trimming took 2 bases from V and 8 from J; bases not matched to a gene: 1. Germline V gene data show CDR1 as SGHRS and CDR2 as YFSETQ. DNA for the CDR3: TGCGCCAGCAGCTTTCAGGGGGATGAGCAGTTCTTC. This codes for CASSFQGDEQFF.

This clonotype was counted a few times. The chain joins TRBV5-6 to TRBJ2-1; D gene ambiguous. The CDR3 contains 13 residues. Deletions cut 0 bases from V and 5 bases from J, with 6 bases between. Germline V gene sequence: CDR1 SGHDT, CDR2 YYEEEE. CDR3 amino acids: CASSLVNDNEQFF. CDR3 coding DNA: TGTGCCAGCAGCTTGGTGAATGACAATGAGCAGTTCTTC.